These 9 T cell receptor beta chains were sequenced from one sample in a study of immune evolution from preneoplasia to lung adenocarcinoma. The method was immunoSEQ multiplex PCR; TCRdb's version includes in-frame clones alone and lacks a portion of them. This sample yields about 4,900 clones, of which roughly 77% are seen a single time; roughly 10% belongs to the top ten. Sequencing was performed on FFPE minimally invasive lung adenocarcinoma tissue. The receptors stem from an older person with lung adenocarcinoma.

J is TRBJ2-2 and V is TRBV6-5; D is perhaps TRBD1 or TRBD2 (6 bases each). The CDR3 covers 15 residues. Trimming stripped 3 bases from V and 6 bases from J, with 14 bases between. Germline assignment: CDR1 MNHEY and CDR2 SVGAGI. In nucleotides, the CDR3 is TGTGCCAGCAGTTATCGAGGGGGGAATCCCGGGGAGCTGTTTTTT. This sequence encodes CASSYRGGNPGELFF.

The chain has TRBV4-2 and TRBJ2-7; TRBD2 might be the D (5 bases). CDR3 length: 15 amino acids. Trimming cost V 1 base and J 1 base, with 11 bases left between them. Germline values: CDR1 LGHNA, CDR2 YNFKEQ. As DNA, the CDR3 is TGTGCCAGCAGCCAAGGCCAGGACTCGTCCTACGAGCAGTACTTC. This encodes CASSQGQDSSYEQYF.

This chain joins TRBV19 and TRBJ1-1, with no clear D. The CDR3 is 14 amino acids. The V end was cut by 1 base, the J end by 4 bases, with 10 bases between. The germline gives CDR1 LNHDA, CDR2 SQIVND (reference sequence). CDR3 nucleotide sequence: TGTGCCAGTAGTATAGTCCCATGGGGCACTGAAGCTTTCTTT. This codes for CASSIVPWGTEAFF.

J is TRBJ1-2 and V is TRBV27; 9 positions match TRBD1. Germline V gene sequence: CDR1 MNHEY, CDR2 SMNVEV (reference sequence). V gave up 6 bases and J gave up 7 bases; unmatched junction bases: 9. This CDR3 comprises 14 residues. The CDR3 is CASSRTGVRSGYTF. DNA for the CDR3: TGTGCCAGCAGCCGGACAGGGGTGAGAAGTGGCTACACCTTC.

V and J are TRBV7-9 and TRBJ1-3, with 7 nucleotides matching TRBD1. The CDR3 sequence is 14 residues long. V shed 10 bases and J 1 base; nucleotides not matched to a gene: 7. Germline assignment: CDR1 SEHNR and CDR2 FQNEAQ (reference sequence). The CDR3 reads CATRQGPSGNTIYF. CDR3 DNA sequence: TGTGCCACCAGACAGGGCCCTTCTGGAAACACCATATATTTT.

This clone was seen just once. CDR3: CASSPGGGGTEAFF. Written as DNA, the CDR3 is TGTGCCAGCAGCCCTGGGGGAGGGGGGACTGAAGCTTTCTTT. This chain connects TRBV7-3 to TRBJ1-1; D is perhaps TRBD1 (6 bases). V was pared by 5 bases and J by 5 bases, with 15 bases between. The CDR3 covers 14 residues. Looked up from germline, CDR1 is SGHTA and CDR2 is FQGTGA.

CDR3 sequence reads: CASSPGEGRGLAGGKHNEQFF. Written as DNA, the CDR3 is TGTGCCAGCAGCCCGGGGGAGGGAAGGGGACTAGCGGGAGGTAAGCACAATGAGCAGTTCTTC. The genes are TRBV28 and TRBJ2-1; 15 bases match TRBD2. The CDR3 runs to 21 residues. The germline V gene has CDR1 MDHEN and CDR2 SYDVKM. J gave up 5 bases and V 6 bases, and 20 bases lay outside the gene matches.

The gene calls are TRBV11-2 and TRBJ2-7, with TRBD1 matching over 8 bases. CDR3 size: 13 residues. CDR1 SGHAT and CDR2 FQNNGV come from the germline V gene. V shed 5 bases and J 5 bases; nucleotides not matched to a gene: 5. The chain's CDR3 is CASSLWTGHEQYF. The CDR3 DNA reads as TGTGCCAGCAGCCTCTGGACAGGGCACGAGCAGTACTTC.

The gene calls are TRBV29-1 and TRBJ2-2; weak D call: TRBD1 (6 bases). The CDR3 has 16 residues. The germline V gene has CDR1 SQVTM and CDR2 ANQGSEA. Trimming left V 0 bases short and J 3 bases short, with 14 bases between. Here the CDR3 DNA reads TGCAGCGTTGAAGATATAGACAGGCCACACACCGGGGAGCTGTTTTTT. The encoded protein is CSVEDIDRPHTGELFF.